This T cell receptor (beta chain) was obtained from a study of blood T cell repertoires in COVID-19. Study in general: PBMCs, B-cell-depleted T cells, or T cells provided the cDNA or gDNA that made up the material.

Patients in Seattle were enrolled during active infection, then followed longitudinally. The method was immunoSEQ multiplex PCR; TCRdb's version includes in-frame clones alone and lacks a portion of them. The profile shows roughly 320,000 clones, roughly 91% of them singletons. Trimming cost V 4 bases and J 0 bases, with 16 bases left between them. In germline, CDR1 is LGHDT, CDR2 YNNKEL (reference sequence). The CDR3 is 17 residues long. The sequencing sample was made of peripheral blood. The sequence was obtained from a woman aged 25 to 39 with COVID-19, enrolled during active disease. The chain couples TRBV3-1 (or the pseudogene TRBV3-2) to TRBJ2-4; D possibly corresponds to TRBD2 (7 bases). CDR3 amino acids: CASSREGHTLAKNIQYF. The CDR3 DNA is TGTGCCAGCAGCCGGGAGGGACATACTCTAGCCAAAAACATTCAGTACTTC.